A selection of T cell receptor beta chains follows, all from one sample in a study of molecular identifiers for immune sequencing clone quantification. From the PCR reads, TCRdb called clonotypes with MiXCR, one entry per CDR3 protein. Of around 480,000 distinct CDR3 sequences detected, about a fifth appear once; the ten largest clones hold 0.7% to 0.95%. The sample consisted of naive CD8+ T cells from blood, with Jurkat cell RNA spiked in. Receptor source: a human donor in good health. Some libraries in this study had Jurkat cell RNA spiked in. CDR3s include the opening cysteine and the closing phenylalanine or tryptophan. The D gene is left open where the match is weak. Rows may omit the clone size; those that give it use once, few, many or a size class.

CDR3 protein | CDR3 DNA | clone size | D gene | J gene | V gene
CASSFLQGGPGELFF | TGTGCCAGCAGCTTCCTACAGGGGGGCCCCGGGGAGCTGTTTTTT | few | TRBD1 | TRBJ2-2 | TRBV7-6
CAITTGGTDTQYF | TGTGCCATCACTACAGGGGGGACAGATACGCAGTATTTT | few | TRBD1 | TRBJ2-3 | TRBV10-3
CASSEDPGGPYEQYF | TGTGCCAGCAGTGAAGACCCCGGGGGCCCCTACGAGCAGTACTTC | many | NA | TRBJ2-7 | TRBV2
CAWSASLAGATYEQYF | TGTGCCTGGAGTGCGAGTCTAGCGGGGGCAACCTACGAGCAGTACTTC | many | TRBD2 | TRBJ2-7 | TRBV30
CATSRDLGTTTDTQYF | TGTGCCACCAGCAGAGATTTAGGGACTACCACAGATACGCAGTATTTT | few | TRBD2 | TRBJ2-3 | TRBV15
CASSLYGGTADTQYF | TGTGCCAGCAGCTTGTATGGGGGCACGGCAGATACGCAGTATTTT | few | NA | TRBJ2-3 | TRBV5-4
CASSSGRWGDEQFF | TGTGCCAGCAGTTCCGGACGGTGGGGGGATGAGCAGTTCTTC | few | NA | TRBJ2-1 | TRBV7-9
CASSEQMGQGTGELFF | TGTGCCAGCAGCGAGCAAATGGGGCAAGGCACCGGGGAGCTGTTTTTT | many | NA | TRBJ2-2 | TRBV9
CASSPSSGGLLDTQYF | TGTGCCAGCAGCCCCTCGAGTGGGGGCCTCTTGGATACGCAGTATTTT | many | NA | TRBJ2-3 | TRBV9
CASSRDRGSRGLNTEAFF | TGTGCCAGCAGCCGTGACAGAGGGTCAAGGGGATTGAACACTGAAGCTTTCTTT | NA | NA | TRBJ1-1 | TRBV6-2/TRBV6-3